A selection of T cell receptor beta chains follows, all from one sample in a study of regulatory T cells in long-lasting Graves disease. TCRdb used MiXCR to reprocess the multiplex PCR reads, holding one entry per CDR3 protein. This table has 400,000 to 450,000 distinct CDR3 sequences, roughly 15% appearing once. This sample also belongs to another study, concerning T cells in Graves' hyperthyroidism and ophthalmopathy.

Material: peripheral blood mononuclear cells (PBMCs), obtained at new diagnosis, from a patient treated with antithyroid drugs. These receptors came from a woman between 25 and 40 years old with Graves disease. The CDR3 runs from the conserved cysteine through the conserved F or W. Fields, in order: clone size, J gene, V gene, D gene, CDR3 DNA, CDR3 protein. The D gene is left open where the match is weak. The size field is filled for only some rows; it gives once, few, many or a size class.

many | TRBJ1-1 | TRBV2 | TRBD1 | TGTGCCAGCAGCAGACAGGGAACTGGAAACACTGAAGCTTTCTTT | CASSRQGTGNTEAFF
few | TRBJ1-4 | TRBV9 | - | TGTGCCAGCAGCGTAGCGGCCCTATGGGCAGGATGGAGGGAAAAACTGTTTTTT | CASSVAALWAGWREKLFF
few | TRBJ2-6 | TRBV19 | - | TGTGCCAGTAGTATTTCGGAGCCAGGGGCCAACGTCCTGACTTTC | CASSISEPGANVLTF
- | TRBJ1-1 | TRBV28 | TRBD1 | TGTGCCAGCAGCTCGACCGGGACAGGGGCGCCCGGTGACACTGAAGCTTTCTTT | CASSSTGTGAPGDTEAFF
many | TRBJ2-7 | TRBV30 | TRBD2 | TGTGCCTGGAGACGCCGTAGCGGGACGTTCTACGAGCAGTACTTC | CAWRRRSGTFYEQYF
many | TRBJ2-7 | TRBV10-3 | TRBD1 | TGTGCCATCAGTGACCCAGAACGGGACAGGGGGCCCTACGAGCAGTACTTC | CAISDPERDRGPYEQYF
few | TRBJ2-1 | TRBV11-2 | - | TGTGCCAGCAGCCTGGGCAAAGGCAATGAGCAGTTCTTC | CASSLGKGNEQFF
few | TRBJ2-2 | TRBV4-2 | - | TGTGCCAGCAGCCAACGTCCGGGACCATCGTCCGGGGAGCTGTTTTTT | CASSQRPGPSSGELFF
- | TRBJ1-1 | TRBV6-5 | TRBD1 | TGTGCCAGCAGTTTTGGACAGGTCACTGAAGCTTTCTTT | CASSFGQVTEAFF
- | TRBJ2-4 | TRBV7-8 | TRBD2 | TGTGCCAGCAGCTTAGGGCGTTTTGGCGGGAGGGCCCTAAACATTCAGTACTTC | CASSLGRFGGRALNIQYF
- | TRBJ1-1 | TRBV6-1 | - | TGTGCCAGCAACTGGGACGGGAACACTGAAGCTTTCTTT | CASNWDGNTEAFF
- | TRBJ2-1 | TRBV11-3 | - | TGTGCCAGCAGCATTAGCTCCTACAATGAGCAGTTCTTC | CASSISSYNEQFF
few | TRBJ2-5 | TRBV6-5 | - | TGTGCCAGCAGTTACCCAGGGAGGTTGGAGACCCAGTACTTC | CASSYPGRLETQYF
- | TRBJ1-6 | TRBV19 | TRBD1 | TGTGCCAGTAGTATAGCTGGGACAGTCGGCTCACCCCTCCACTTT | CASSIAGTVGSPLHF
many | TRBJ2-3 | TRBV12-3/TRBV12-4 | - | TGTGCCAGCAGTACCCAAGCAAGCACAGATACGCAGTATTTT | CASSTQASTDTQYF
many | TRBJ1-4 | TRBV6-1 | TRBD1 | TGTGCCAGCAGTGAACAAGCAGGACAGGGGAATGAAAAACTGTTTTTT | CASSEQAGQGNEKLFF
many | TRBJ2-2 | TRBV5-1 | - | TGCGCCAGCAGCTTCTTAAGGGGGAGGCACACCGGGGAGCTGTTTTTT | CASSFLRGRHTGELFF
few | TRBJ1-5 | TRBV20-1 | - | TGCAGTGCTGCAGGGTCCCCTTGGGATCAGCCCCAGCATTTT | CSAAGSPWDQPQHF
many | TRBJ2-7 | TRBV7-9 | - | TGTGCCAGCAGCTTTTTTAGCGGACCCTACGAGCAGTACTTC | CASSFFSGPYEQYF
many | TRBJ2-3 | TRBV2 | TRBD2 | TGTGCCAGCGGCTGGACTAGCGGGAGCGCGGATACGCAGTATTTT | CASGWTSGSADTQYF
many | TRBJ2-5 | TRBV20-1 | - | TGCAGTGCTAGAGCGGCAGGGAGAAGGGAGACCCAGTACTTC | CSARAAGRRETQYF
- | TRBJ1-2 | TRBV4-3 | TRBD1 | TGCGCCAGCAGCCAAGATTTTGGGACAGGTGATTATGGCTACACCTTC | CASSQDFGTGDYGYTF
- | TRBJ2-3 | TRBV7-2 | TRBD2 | TGTGCCAGCATCCCAGGCCTAGCGGGAGGGGCTAGCACAGATACGCAGTATTTT | CASIPGLAGGASTDTQYF
- | TRBJ1-2 | TRBV20-1 | TRBD1 | TGCAGTGCTCTTGACGACAGGGCTGATTACTATGGCTACACCTTC | CSALDDRADYYGYTF
many | TRBJ1-5 | TRBV10-3 | - | TGTGCCATCAACGACGATGGTAGCAATCAGCCCCAGCATTTT | CAINDDGSNQPQHF